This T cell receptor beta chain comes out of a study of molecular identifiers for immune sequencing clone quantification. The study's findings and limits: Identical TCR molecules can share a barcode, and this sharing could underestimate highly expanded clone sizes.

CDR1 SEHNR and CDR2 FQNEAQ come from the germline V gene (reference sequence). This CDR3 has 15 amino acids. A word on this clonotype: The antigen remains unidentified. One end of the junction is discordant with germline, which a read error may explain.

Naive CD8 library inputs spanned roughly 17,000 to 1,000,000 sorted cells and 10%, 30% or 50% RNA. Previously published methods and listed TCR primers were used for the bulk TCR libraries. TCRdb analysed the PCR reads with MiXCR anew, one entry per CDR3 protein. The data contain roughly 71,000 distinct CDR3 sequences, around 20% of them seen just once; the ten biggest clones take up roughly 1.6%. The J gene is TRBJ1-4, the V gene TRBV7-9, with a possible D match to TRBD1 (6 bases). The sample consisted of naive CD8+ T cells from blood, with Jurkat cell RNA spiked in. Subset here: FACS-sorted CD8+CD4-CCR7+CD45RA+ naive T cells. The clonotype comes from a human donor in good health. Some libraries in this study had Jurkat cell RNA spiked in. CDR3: CANSATGTWGEKLFF. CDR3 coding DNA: TGTGCCAACAGCGCAACCGGGACATGGGGTGAAAAACTGTTTTTT.